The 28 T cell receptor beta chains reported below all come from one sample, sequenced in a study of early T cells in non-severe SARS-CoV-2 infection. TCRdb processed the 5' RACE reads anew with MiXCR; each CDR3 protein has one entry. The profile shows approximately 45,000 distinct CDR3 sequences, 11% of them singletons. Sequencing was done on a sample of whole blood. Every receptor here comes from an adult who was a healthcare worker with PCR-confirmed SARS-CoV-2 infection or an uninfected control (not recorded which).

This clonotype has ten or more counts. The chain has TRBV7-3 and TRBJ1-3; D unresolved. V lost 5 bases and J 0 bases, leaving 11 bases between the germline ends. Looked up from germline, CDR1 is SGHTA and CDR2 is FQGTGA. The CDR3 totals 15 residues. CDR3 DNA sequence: TGTGCCAGCAGCCTTGACGGATCCTCTGGAAACACCATATATTTT. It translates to CASSLDGSSGNTIYF.

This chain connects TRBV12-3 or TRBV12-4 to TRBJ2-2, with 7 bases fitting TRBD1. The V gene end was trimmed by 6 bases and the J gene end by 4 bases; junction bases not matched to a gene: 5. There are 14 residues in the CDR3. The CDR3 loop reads CASSPGQTTGELFF. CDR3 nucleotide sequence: TGTGCCAGCAGCCCGGGACAGACCACCGGGGAGCTGTTTTTT.

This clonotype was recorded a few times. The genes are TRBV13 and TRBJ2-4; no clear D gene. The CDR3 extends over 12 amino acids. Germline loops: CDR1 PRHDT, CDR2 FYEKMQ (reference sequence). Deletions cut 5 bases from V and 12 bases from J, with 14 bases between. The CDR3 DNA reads TGTGCCAGCAGCGCGATGAGTGAAGCTCAGTACTTC. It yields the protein CASSAMSEAQYF.

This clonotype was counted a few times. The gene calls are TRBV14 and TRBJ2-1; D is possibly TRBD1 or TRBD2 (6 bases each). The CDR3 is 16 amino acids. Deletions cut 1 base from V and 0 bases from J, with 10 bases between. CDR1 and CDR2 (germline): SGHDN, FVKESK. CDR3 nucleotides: TGTGCCAGCAGCCAAGTGAGGGGGGTCTCCTACAATGAGCAGTTCTTC. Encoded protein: CASSQVRGVSYNEQFF.

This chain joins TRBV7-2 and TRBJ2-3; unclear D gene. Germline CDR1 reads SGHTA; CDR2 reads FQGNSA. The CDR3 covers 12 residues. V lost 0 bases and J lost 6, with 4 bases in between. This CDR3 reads CASSLAFDTQYF. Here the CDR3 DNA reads TGTGCCAGCAGCTTAGCCTTTGATACGCAGTATTTT. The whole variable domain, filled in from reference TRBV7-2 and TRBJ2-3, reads GAGVSQSPSNKVTEKGKDVELRCDPISGHTALYWYRQSLGQGLEFLIYFQGNSAPDKSGLPSDRFSAERTGGSVSTLTIQRTQQEDSAVYLCASSLAFDTQYFGPGTRLTVL.

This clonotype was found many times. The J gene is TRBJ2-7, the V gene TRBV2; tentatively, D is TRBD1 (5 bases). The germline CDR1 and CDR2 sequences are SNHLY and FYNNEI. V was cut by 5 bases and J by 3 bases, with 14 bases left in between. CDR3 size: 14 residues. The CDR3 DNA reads TGTGCCAGCAGTAAGACAGAGGCGAGCTACGAGCAGTACTTC. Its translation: CASSKTEASYEQYF. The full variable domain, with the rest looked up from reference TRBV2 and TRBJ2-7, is EPEVTQTPSHQVTQMGQEVILRCVPISNHLYFYWYRQILGQKVEFLVSFYNNEISEKSEIFDDQFSVERPDGSNFTLKIRSTKLEDSAMYFCASSKTEASYEQYFGPGTRLTVT.

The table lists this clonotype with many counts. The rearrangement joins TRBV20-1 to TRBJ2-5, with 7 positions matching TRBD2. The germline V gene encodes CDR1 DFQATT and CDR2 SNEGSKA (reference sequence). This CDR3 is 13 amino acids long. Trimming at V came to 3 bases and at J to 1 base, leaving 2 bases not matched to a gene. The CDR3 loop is CSARSSGQETQYF. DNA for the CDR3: TGCAGTGCTAGGTCTAGCGGCCAAGAGACCCAGTACTTC.

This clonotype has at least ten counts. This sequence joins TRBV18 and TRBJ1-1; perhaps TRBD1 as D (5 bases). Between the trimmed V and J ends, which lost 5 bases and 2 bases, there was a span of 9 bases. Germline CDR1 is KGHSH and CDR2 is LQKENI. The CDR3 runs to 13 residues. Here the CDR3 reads CASSEDSNTEAFF. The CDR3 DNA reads TGTGCCAGCTCAGAAGACAGTAACACTGAAGCTTTCTTT. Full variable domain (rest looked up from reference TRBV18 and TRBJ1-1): NAGVMQNPRHLVRRRGQEARLRCSPMKGHSHVYWYRQLPEEGLKFMVYLQKENIIDESGMPKERFSAEFPKEGPSILRIQQVVRGDSAAYFCASSEDSNTEAFFGQGTRLTVV.

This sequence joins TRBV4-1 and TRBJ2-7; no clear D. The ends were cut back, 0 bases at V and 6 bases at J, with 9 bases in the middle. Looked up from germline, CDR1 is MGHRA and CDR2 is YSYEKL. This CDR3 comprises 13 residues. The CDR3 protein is CASSQERRGEQYF. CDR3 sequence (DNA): TGCGCCAGCAGCCAAGAACGTCGTGGCGAGCAGTACTTC.

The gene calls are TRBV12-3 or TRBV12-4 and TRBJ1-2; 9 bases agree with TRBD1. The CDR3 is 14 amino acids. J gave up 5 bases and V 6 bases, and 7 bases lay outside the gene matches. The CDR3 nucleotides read TGTGCCAGCAGACGCGGACAGGGGTTTTATGGCTACACCTTC. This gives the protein CASRRGQGFYGYTF.

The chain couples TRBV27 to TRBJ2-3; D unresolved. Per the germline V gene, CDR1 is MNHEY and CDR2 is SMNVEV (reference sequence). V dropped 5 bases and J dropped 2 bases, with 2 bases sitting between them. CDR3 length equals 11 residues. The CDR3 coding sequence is TGTGCCAGCAGTACCACAGATACGCAGTATTTT. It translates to CASSTTDTQYF.

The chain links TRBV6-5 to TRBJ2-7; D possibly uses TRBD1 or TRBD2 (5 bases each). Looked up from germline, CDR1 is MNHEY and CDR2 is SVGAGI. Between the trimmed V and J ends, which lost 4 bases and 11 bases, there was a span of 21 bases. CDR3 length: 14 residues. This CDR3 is CASSFLGPDLREYF. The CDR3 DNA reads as TGTGCCAGCAGTTTTCTGGGACCGGACTTACGAGAGTACTTC.

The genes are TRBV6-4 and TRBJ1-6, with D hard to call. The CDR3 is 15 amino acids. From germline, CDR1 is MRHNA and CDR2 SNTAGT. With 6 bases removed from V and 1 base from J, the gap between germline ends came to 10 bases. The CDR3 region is CASRVSTSYNSPLHF. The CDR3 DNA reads TGTGCCAGCAGGGTATCTACATCCTATAATTCACCCCTCCACTTT.

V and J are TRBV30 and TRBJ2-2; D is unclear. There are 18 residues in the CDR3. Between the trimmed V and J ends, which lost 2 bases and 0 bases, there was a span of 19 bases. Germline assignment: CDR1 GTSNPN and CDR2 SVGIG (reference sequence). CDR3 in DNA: TGTGCCTGGAGTAGCGTAGGGTTGGGAACCTCGAACACCGGGGAGCTGTTTTTT. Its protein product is CAWSSVGLGTSNTGELFF.

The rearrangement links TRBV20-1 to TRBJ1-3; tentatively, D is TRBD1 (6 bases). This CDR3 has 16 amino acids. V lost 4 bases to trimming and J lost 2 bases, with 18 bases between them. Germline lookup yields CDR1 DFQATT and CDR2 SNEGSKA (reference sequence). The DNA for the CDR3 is TGCAGTGCTACCCGCGCAGGGGTCCACCCTGGAAACACCATATATTTT. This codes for CSATRAGVHPGNTIYF.

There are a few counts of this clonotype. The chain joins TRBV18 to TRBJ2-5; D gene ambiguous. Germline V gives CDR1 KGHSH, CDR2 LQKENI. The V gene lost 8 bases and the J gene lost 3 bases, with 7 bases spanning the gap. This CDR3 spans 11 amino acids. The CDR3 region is CASRTEETQYF. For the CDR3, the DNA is TGTGCCAGCCGAACAGAAGAGACCCAGTACTTC.

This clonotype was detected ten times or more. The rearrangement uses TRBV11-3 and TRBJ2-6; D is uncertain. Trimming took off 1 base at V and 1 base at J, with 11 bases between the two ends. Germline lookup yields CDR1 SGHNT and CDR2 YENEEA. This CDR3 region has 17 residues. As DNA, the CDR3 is TGTGCCAGCAGCTTAGGATGGCCCTCGTCTGGGGCCAACGTCCTGACTTTC. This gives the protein CASSLGWPSSGANVLTF.

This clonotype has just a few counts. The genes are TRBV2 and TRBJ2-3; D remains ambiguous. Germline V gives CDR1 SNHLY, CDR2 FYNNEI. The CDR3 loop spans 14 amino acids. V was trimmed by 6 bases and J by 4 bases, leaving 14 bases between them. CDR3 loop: CASSPDRPADTQYF. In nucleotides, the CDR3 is TGTGCCAGCAGCCCAGACCGGCCGGCAGATACGCAGTATTTT.

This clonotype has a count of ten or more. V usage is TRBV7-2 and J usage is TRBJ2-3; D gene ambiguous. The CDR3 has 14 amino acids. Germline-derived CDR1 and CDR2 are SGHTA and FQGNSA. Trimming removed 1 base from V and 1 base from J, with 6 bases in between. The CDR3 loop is CASSLVGGTDTQYF. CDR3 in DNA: TGTGCCAGCAGCTTAGTTGGGGGCACAGATACGCAGTATTTT.

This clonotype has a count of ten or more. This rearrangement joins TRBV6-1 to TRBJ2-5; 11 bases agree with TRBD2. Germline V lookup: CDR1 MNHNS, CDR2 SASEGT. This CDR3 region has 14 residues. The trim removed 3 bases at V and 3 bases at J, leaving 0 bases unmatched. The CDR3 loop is CASSEGLAEETQYF. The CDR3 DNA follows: TGTGCCAGCAGTGAGGGACTAGCGGAAGAGACCCAGTACTTC.

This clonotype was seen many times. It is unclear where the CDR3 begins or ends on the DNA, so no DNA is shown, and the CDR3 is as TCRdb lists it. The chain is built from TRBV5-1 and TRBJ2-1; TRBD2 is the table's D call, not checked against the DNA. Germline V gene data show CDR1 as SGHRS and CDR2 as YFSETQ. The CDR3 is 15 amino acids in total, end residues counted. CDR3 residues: CASSFGNGGADEQFF.

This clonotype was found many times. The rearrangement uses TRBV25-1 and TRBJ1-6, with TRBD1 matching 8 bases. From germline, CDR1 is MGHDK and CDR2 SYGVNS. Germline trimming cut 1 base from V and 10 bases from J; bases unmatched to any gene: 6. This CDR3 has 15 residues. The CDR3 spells CASSELWTGKSPLHF. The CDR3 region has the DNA TGTGCCAGCAGTGAATTATGGACAGGGAAGTCACCCCTCCACTTT.

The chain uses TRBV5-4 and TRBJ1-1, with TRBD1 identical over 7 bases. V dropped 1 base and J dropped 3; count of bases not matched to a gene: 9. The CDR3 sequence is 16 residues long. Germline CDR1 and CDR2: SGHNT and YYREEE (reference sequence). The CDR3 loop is CASSLQRGQGDTEAFF. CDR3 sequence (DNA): TGTGCCAGCAGCTTGCAGAGGGGGCAGGGTGACACTGAAGCTTTCTTT.

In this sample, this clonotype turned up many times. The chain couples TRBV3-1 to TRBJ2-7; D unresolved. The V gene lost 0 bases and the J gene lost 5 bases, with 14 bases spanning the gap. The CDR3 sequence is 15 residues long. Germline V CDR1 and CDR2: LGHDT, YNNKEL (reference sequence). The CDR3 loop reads CASSQDLGQVNEQYF. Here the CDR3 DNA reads TGTGCCAGCAGCCAAGATCTTGGCCAGGTCAACGAGCAGTACTTC.

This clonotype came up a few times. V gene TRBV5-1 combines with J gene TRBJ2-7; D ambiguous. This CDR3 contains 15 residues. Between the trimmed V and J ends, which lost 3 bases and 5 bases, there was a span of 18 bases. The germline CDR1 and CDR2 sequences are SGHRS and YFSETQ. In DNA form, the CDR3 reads TGCGCCAGCAGCTCGTACAGCCCCCTCGAGAACGAGCAGTACTTC. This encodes CASSSYSPLENEQYF.

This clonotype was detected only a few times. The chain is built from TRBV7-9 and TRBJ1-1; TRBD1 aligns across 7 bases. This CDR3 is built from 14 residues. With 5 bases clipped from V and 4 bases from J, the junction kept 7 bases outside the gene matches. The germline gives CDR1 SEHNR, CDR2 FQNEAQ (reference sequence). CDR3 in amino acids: CASSPDRAGTEAFF. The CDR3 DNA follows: TGTGCCAGCAGCCCCGACAGGGCAGGCACTGAAGCTTTCTTT.

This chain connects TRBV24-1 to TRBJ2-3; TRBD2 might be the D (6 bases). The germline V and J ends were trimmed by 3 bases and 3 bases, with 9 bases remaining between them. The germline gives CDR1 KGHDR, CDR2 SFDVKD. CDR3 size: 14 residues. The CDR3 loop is CATSDPAGTDTQYF. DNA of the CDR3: TGTGCCACCAGTGATCCCGCGGGAACAGATACGCAGTATTTT.

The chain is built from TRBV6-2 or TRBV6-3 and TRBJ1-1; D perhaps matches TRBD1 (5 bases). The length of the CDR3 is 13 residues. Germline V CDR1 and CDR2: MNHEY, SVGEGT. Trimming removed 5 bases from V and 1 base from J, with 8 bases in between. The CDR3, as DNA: TGTGCCAGCAGTCCGGGACGGAACACTGAAGCTTTCTTT. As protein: CASSPGRNTEAFF.